This T cell receptor (beta chain) was documented in a study of cytomegalovirus exposure and HLA in healthy donors. Some clones are missing from TCRdb's copy, which holds only in-frame ones; the method was immunoSEQ multiplex PCR. The sample carries about 180,000 clones, approximately 86% recorded once. The CDR3 consists of 14 residues. Germline CDR1 reads SSHAT; CDR2 reads FNYEAQ (reference sequence). Notes on this clone: The junction does not match germline at one end; this may be a read error.

The chain joins TRBV7-7 to TRBJ1-2, with 7 bases that match TRBD1. The receptor was isolated from a man aged 18 to 29 in good health and CMV-seropositive. Sample: PBMCs. CDR3 sequence: CASSLLQGIYGYTF. In DNA, the CDR3 is TGTGCTAGCAGCTTATTACAGGGGATCTATGGCTACACCTTC.